Following are 4 T cell receptor beta chains from one sample sequenced in a study of cytomegalovirus exposure and HLA in healthy donors. The protocol was immunoSEQ multiplex PCR, while the TCRdb copy is restricted to in-frame clones and leaves out a portion. The sample yields 200,000 to 250,000 clones, approximately 80% seen once. The sequenced sample was PBMCs. The source of these receptors is a woman aged 25 to 39 in good health and CMV-seropositive.

The V call is TRBV18, the J call TRBJ2-1; TRBD2 matches at 9 bases. CDR3 length: 15 residues. With 4 bases clipped from V and 6 bases from J, the junction kept 7 bases outside the gene matches. Germline-derived CDR1 and CDR2 are KGHSH and LQKENI. CDR3 sequence: CASSLIAGGFNEQFF. The CDR3 DNA is TGTGCCAGCTCACTGATTGCGGGAGGGTTCAATGAGCAGTTCTTC.

The sample holds one count of this clone. The CDR3 sequence is CASSTFSGANVLTF. Written as DNA, the CDR3 is TGTGCCAGCAGTACTTTCTCTGGGGCCAACGTCCTGACTTTC. The rearrangement uses TRBV28 and TRBJ2-6; D is ambiguous. CDR3 size: 14 residues. Deletions cut 5 bases from V and 0 bases from J, with 5 bases between. The germline V gene encodes CDR1 MDHEN and CDR2 SYDVKM.

The chain carries TRBV19 and TRBJ1-5; 11 nucleotides align to TRBD1. The ends lost 6 bases at V and 6 bases at J; junction bases unmatched: 4. Germline-derived CDR1 and CDR2 are LNHDA and SQIVND (reference sequence). The length of the CDR3 is 14 residues. CDR3 bases: TGTGCCAGTAGAGCCGGGACAGGGGGTCAGCCCCAGCATTTT. Its protein is CASRAGTGGQPQHF.

The chain has TRBV5-4 and TRBJ2-3; D gene ambiguous. Trimming removed 4 bases at V and 2 bases at J, with 17 bases between. Germline CDR1 SGHNT, CDR2 YYREEE (reference sequence). This CDR3 has 16 residues. CDR3 in amino acids: CASSPGRSINTDTQYF. For the CDR3, the DNA is TGTGCCAGCAGCCCCGGGCGGTCAATTAACACAGATACGCAGTATTTT.